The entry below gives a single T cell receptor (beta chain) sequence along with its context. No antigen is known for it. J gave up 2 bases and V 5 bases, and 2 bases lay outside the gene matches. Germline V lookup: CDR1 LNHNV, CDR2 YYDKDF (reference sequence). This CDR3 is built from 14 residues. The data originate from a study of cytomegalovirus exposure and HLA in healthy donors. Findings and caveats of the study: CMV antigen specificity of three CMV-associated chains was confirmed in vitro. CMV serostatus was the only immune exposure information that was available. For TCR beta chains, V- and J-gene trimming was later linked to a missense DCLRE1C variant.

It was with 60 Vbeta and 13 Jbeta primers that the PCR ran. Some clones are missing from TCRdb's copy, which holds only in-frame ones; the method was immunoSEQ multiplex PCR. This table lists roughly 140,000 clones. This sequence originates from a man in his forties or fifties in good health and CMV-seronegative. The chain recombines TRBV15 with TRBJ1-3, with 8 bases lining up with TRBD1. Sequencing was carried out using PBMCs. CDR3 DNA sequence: TGTGCCACCAGCGTGGACAGGGCTGGAAACACCATATATTTT. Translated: CATSVDRAGNTIYF. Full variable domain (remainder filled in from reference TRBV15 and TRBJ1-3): DAMVIQNPRYQVTQFGKPVTLSCSQTLNHNVMYWYQQKSSQAPKLLFHYYDKDFNNEADTPDNFQSRRPNTSFCFLDIRSPGLGDTAMYLCATSVDRAGNTIYFGEGSWLTVV.